This passage covers 7 T cell receptor beta chains from one sample sequenced in a study of CD8 T cells in Susac syndrome. RNA was extracted with the RNeasy kit, and a quantity of about 0.5 to 1 ug was reverse transcribed using random hexamers. TCRdb reprocessed the immunoSEQ multiplex PCR reads with MiXCR, giving one entry per CDR3 protein. The table includes nearly 200,000 distinct CDR3 sequences, around 96% detected once. Sequencing used CD4+ T cells from PBMCs. These receptor sequences come from a human donor with multiple sclerosis.

This clonotype occurred once. The rearrangement uses TRBV7-9 and TRBJ1-1, with TRBD1 matching 10 bases. Germline V CDR1 and CDR2: SEHNR, FQNEAQ (reference sequence). J gave up 3 bases and V 5 bases, and 12 bases lay outside the gene matches. This CDR3 has 17 residues. The CDR3 coding sequence is TGTGCCAGCAGCCAACGGACAGGGGGGCGACAAGACACTGAAGCTTTCTTT. Translation gives CASSQRTGGRQDTEAFF.

The chain links TRBV20-1 to TRBJ1-5; a weak D match, TRBD1 (6 bases). Germline V gene data show CDR1 as DFQATT and CDR2 as SNEGSKA (reference sequence). Between the trimmed V and J ends, which lost 6 bases and 6 bases, there was a span of 12 bases. The length of the CDR3 is 12 residues. Here the CDR3 DNA reads TGCAGTGCGATTCTAGGGGGTCAGCCCCAGCATTTT. Its protein is CSAILGGQPQHF.

The rearrangement links TRBV4-2 to TRBJ2-1, with 13 bases that match TRBD2. V lost 6 bases to trimming and J lost 0 bases; unmatched junction nucleotides: 8. Germline CDR1 LGHNA, CDR2 YNFKEQ. This CDR3 is built from 18 residues. CDR3 sequence reads: CASSLGTSGVISYNEQFF. DNA for the CDR3: TGTGCCAGCAGTCTGGGGACTAGCGGGGTTATCTCCTACAATGAGCAGTTCTTC.

The genes are TRBV24-1 and TRBJ2-6; D ambiguous. V gave up 9 bases and J gave up 2 bases, with 10 bases separating them. The CDR3 length is 14 residues. Germline V lookup: CDR1 KGHDR, CDR2 SFDVKD. CDR3 nucleotides: TGTGCCACCGAAGGCGTCCCTGGGGCCAACGTCCTGACTTTC. Amino acid sequence: CATEGVPGANVLTF.

This chain connects TRBV19 to TRBJ2-3; a weak D match, TRBD2 (6 bases). Germline assignment: CDR1 LNHDA and CDR2 SQIVND (reference sequence). Trimming stripped 5 bases from V and 5 bases from J, with 14 bases between. This CDR3 region has 14 residues. CDR3 in DNA: TGTGCCAGTAGTGCCGGGCAAGCGGGAGATACGCAGTATTTT. Its translation: CASSAGQAGDTQYF.

The rearrangement links TRBV27 to TRBJ1-5; D unclear. The CDR3 loop spans 14 amino acids. Germline-derived CDR1 and CDR2 are MNHEY and SMNVEV (reference sequence). Trimming took 8 bases from V and 6 from J, leaving 17 bases between them. This CDR3 reads CASRRAGTTQPQHF. The CDR3 DNA follows: TGTGCCAGCCGAAGAGCGGGAACAACTCAGCCCCAGCATTTT.

The chain carries TRBV7-8 and TRBJ2-3; D is unclear. The V end lost 2 bases, the J end lost 6 bases, and 12 bases lay between the germline ends. Germline V gene sequence: CDR1 SGHVS, CDR2 FQNEAQ. The CDR3 sequence is 14 residues long. CDR3 nucleotide sequence: TGTGCCAGCAGCTTAAATCGGACCCTCGATACGCAGTATTTT. It encodes CASSLNRTLDTQYF.